The 15 T cell receptor beta chains below all came from one sample that was sequenced in a study of blood T cell repertoires in COVID-19. The protocol was immunoSEQ multiplex PCR, while the TCRdb copy is restricted to in-frame clones and leaves out a portion. The sample contains about 130,000 clones, approximately 80% of which appear only once. Material for sequencing was peripheral blood. All receptors derive from a woman in her fifties or sixties with active or convalescent COVID-19.

The chain employs TRBV7-2 and TRBJ2-7; tentative D call: TRBD2 (5 bases). The germline V gene has CDR1 SGHTA and CDR2 FQGNSA. Trimming stripped 6 bases from V and 0 bases from J, with 15 bases between. The CDR3 loop spans 15 amino acids. CDR3 loop: CASSPDFQLSYEQYF. For the CDR3, the DNA is TGTGCCAGCAGTCCGGACTTCCAACTCTCCTACGAGCAGTACTTC.

The rearrangement links TRBV6-5 to TRBJ2-3; D unresolved. CDR3 length equals 12 residues. Germline lookup yields CDR1 MNHEY and CDR2 SVGAGI. The V end was cut by 8 bases, the J end by 0 bases, with 6 bases between. CDR3 DNA: TGTGCCAGCCGTACTAGCACAGATACGCAGTATTTT. Translation: CASRTSTDTQYF.

This chain connects TRBV30 to TRBJ2-1; the D is unclear. The V gene's germline CDR1 is GTSNPN and CDR2 SVGIG (reference sequence). This CDR3 has 14 residues. The V and J ends lost 3 bases and 3 bases respectively, with 12 bases between them. The CDR3 bases are TGTGCCTGGAGCCGCCGAGTCGGCTACAATGAGCAGTTCTTC. Residues: CAWSRRVGYNEQFF. The variable domain in full, with the rest retrieved from reference TRBV30 and TRBJ2-1, is SQTIHQWPATLVQPVGSPLSLECTVEGTSNPNLYWYRQAAGRGLQLLFYSVGIGQISSEVPQNLSASRPQDRQFILSSKKLLLSDSGFYLCAWSRRVGYNEQFFGPGTRLTVL.

This clone was seen more than once but under ten times. The V gene is TRBV27, the J gene TRBJ2-7; 11 positions agree with TRBD2. There are 13 residues in the CDR3. From germline, CDR1 is MNHEY and CDR2 SMNVEV (reference sequence). Germline trimming cut 10 bases from V and 7 bases from J; bases unmatched to any gene: 9. Here the CDR3 DNA reads TGTGCCACCGCAACTAGCGGGAGTAGGGAGCAGTACTTC. Its translation is CATATSGSREQYF.

The V gene is TRBV6-5, the J gene TRBJ2-2; D is unclear. V was clipped by 0 bases and J by 4 bases, with 9 bases between them. CDR1 and CDR2 (germline): MNHEY, SVGAGI. The CDR3 runs 15 residues. CDR3 bases: TGTGCCAGCAGTTACTCCGCAGGATCCACCGGGGAGCTGTTTTTT. Its translation is CASSYSAGSTGELFF.

In its sample, this clone was seen a few times. The rearrangement joins TRBV19 to TRBJ2-2, with 10 bases that match TRBD2. CDR3 size: 18 residues. Trimming at V came to 5 bases and at J to 5 bases, leaving 14 bases not matched to a gene. The germline V gene encodes CDR1 LNHDA and CDR2 SQIVND (reference sequence). As DNA, the CDR3 is TGTGCCAGTAGTGGGGGGACTAGCGACACACCCCAAACCGGGGAGCTGTTTTTT. Protein: CASSGGTSDTPQTGELFF.

The CDR3 DNA is TGTGCCAGTAGCTCAGGGCGTATTAATGAAAAACTGTTTTTT. Translated, it gives CASSSGRINEKLFF. The chain couples TRBV19 to TRBJ1-4, with a tentative D call TRBD1 (5 bases). V was clipped by 6 bases and J by 4 bases, with 12 bases between them. The CDR3 covers 14 residues. CDR1 and CDR2 (germline): LNHDA, SQIVND (reference sequence).

V gene TRBV28 combines with J gene TRBJ2-5; D unclear. This CDR3 region has 13 residues. Deletions cut 3 bases from V and 5 bases from J, with 10 bases between. The germline gives CDR1 MDHEN, CDR2 SYDVKM. The CDR3 nucleotides read TGTGCCAGCAGTTTGAGCGACGTGGAGACCCAGTACTTC. Translated, it gives CASSLSDVETQYF.

About this clone: Other DNA variants within this sample encode the same CDR3. This chain uses TRBV7-2 with TRBJ1-2, with 7 bases aligning to TRBD1. CDR1 and CDR2 from the germline V gene are SGHTA and FQGNSA. CDR3 length equals 14 residues. The V segment lost 1 base and the J segment 2 bases; nucleotides outside the gene matches: 1. The CDR3 is CASSLGTGNYGYTF. The CDR3 bases are TGTGCCAGCAGCTTAGGGACAGGAAACTATGGCTACACCTTC.

The rearrangement uses TRBV7-9 and TRBJ2-7, with a weak D call TRBD2 (5 bases). The germline CDR1 and CDR2 sequences are SEHNR and FQNEAQ (reference sequence). This CDR3 has 15 amino acids. V was clipped by 4 bases and J by 2 bases, with 15 bases between them. As DNA, the CDR3 is TGTGCCAGCAGCTCCCGGGATTTACAACCCTACGAGCAGTACTTC. It encodes CASSSRDLQPYEQYF.

V usage is TRBV10-3 and J usage is TRBJ1-2; 12 nucleotides agree with TRBD1. The CDR3 is 15 amino acids. V trimming: 5 bases; J trimming: 6 bases; junction bases outside the gene matches: 7. Germline-derived CDR1 and CDR2 are ENHRY and SYGVKD. The CDR3 DNA follows: TGTGCCATCAGTACACCGGGACAGGGGGCGGATGGCTACACCTTC. Translated: CAISTPGQGADGYTF.

The chain recombines TRBV6-6 with TRBJ1-4; 8 nucleotides line up with TRBD1. The CDR3 runs to 15 residues. The germline CDR1 and CDR2 sequences are MNHNY and SVGAGI (reference sequence). V trimming: 2 bases; J trimming: 7 bases; junction bases outside the gene matches: 6. CDR3 coding DNA: TGTGCCAGCAGTTACCCAGGGGGCCTTTCTGAAAAACTGTTTTTT. Amino acid sequence: CASSYPGGLSEKLFF.

The V and J genes are TRBV5-4 and TRBJ2-1; 15 bases match TRBD2. This CDR3 region has 15 residues. CDR1 SGHNT and CDR2 YYREEE come from the germline V gene (reference sequence). J lost 10 bases, V lost 5 bases, and 7 bases had no gene match. The CDR3 sequence: CASSRGLAGGTEQFF. CDR3 nucleotides: TGTGCCAGCAGTCGAGGACTAGCGGGGGGGACGGAGCAGTTCTTC.

The chain carries TRBV7-2 and TRBJ2-5, with D possibly TRBD2 on 7 matching bases. This CDR3 spans 15 amino acids. Looked up from germline, CDR1 is SGHTA and CDR2 is FQGNSA. V gave up 1 base and J gave up 5 bases, with 14 bases separating them. CDR3 coding DNA: TGTGCCAGCAGCTTAGATCGGGGGGCGGAGGAGACCCAGTACTTC. It specifies CASSLDRGAEETQYF.

The V and J genes are TRBV7-2 and TRBJ1-5, with TRBD1 matching over 7 bases. With 3 bases clipped from V and 5 bases from J, the junction kept 1 base outside the gene matches. Germline CDR1 is SGHTA and CDR2 is FQGNSA. This CDR3 is built from 13 residues. This chain's CDR3 is CASSFDRDQPQHF. CDR3 nucleotide sequence: TGTGCCAGCAGCTTTGACAGGGATCAGCCCCAGCATTTT. Full variable domain (rest looked up from reference TRBV7-2 and TRBJ1-5): GAGVSQSPSNKVTEKGKDVELRCDPISGHTALYWYRQSLGQGLEFLIYFQGNSAPDKSGLPSDRFSAERTGGSVSTLTIQRTQQEDSAVYLCASSFDRDQPQHFGDGTRLSIL.